These 17 T cell receptor beta chains were all obtained from the same sample, sequenced in a study of cytomegalovirus exposure and HLA in healthy donors. Amplification used 60 Vbeta primers and 13 Jbeta primers. Using immunoSEQ multiplex PCR, the repertoire was profiled, and TCRdb retains in-frame clones only, with some absent. The data contain some 160,000 clones, 70% to 85% of them singletons. Sample: PBMCs. The origin of the receptors is a male donor in good health and CMV-seronegative.

This clone was detected only a few times. The chain combines TRBV10-3 with TRBJ2-5; 11 bases align to TRBD1. The length of the CDR3 is 14 residues. J was trimmed by 5 bases and V by 6 bases; bases with no gene match: 5. CDR1 is ENHRY and CDR2 is SYGVKD in the germline V gene. CDR3 DNA sequence: TGTGCCATCAGAGGACAGGGGGCGAAGGAGACCCAGTACTTC. Encoded protein: CAIRGQGAKETQYF.

This clone was recorded a few times. The chain uses TRBV6-1 and TRBJ1-2; TRBD1 matches at 10 bases. The germline CDR1 and CDR2 sequences are MNHNS and SASEGT. This CDR3 contains 15 residues. V gave up 6 bases and J gave up 1 base; unmatched junction bases: 5. The CDR3 loop is CASRTGGAGNYGYTF. CDR3 nucleotides: TGTGCCAGCAGGACAGGGGGCGCCGGTAACTATGGCTACACCTTC.

V gene TRBV10-3 combines with J gene TRBJ2-7; D possibly corresponds to TRBD1 (7 bases). The CDR3 length is 14 residues. V was pared by 8 bases and J by 5 bases, with 19 bases between. The V gene's germline CDR1 is ENHRY and CDR2 SYGVKD. The CDR3 here is CAIGAGTEVHEQYF. In DNA form, the CDR3 reads TGTGCCATCGGTGCGGGGACAGAAGTCCACGAGCAGTACTTC.

This clone was found once. V gene TRBV7-9 combines with J gene TRBJ1-3; D is uncertain. Germline V gene data show CDR1 as SEHNR and CDR2 as FQNEAQ (reference sequence). V was clipped by 9 bases and J by 0 bases, with 9 bases between them. This CDR3 has 13 residues. The CDR3 loop reads CASLLSSGNTIYF. CDR3 in DNA: TGTGCCAGTTTACTTAGCTCTGGAAACACCATATATTTT.

Turning to this clone: The sample contains more than one DNA sequence encoding this CDR3. V usage is TRBV6-5 and J usage is TRBJ2-7; TRBD1 is a possible D gene (5 bases). Trimming took off 2 bases at V and 3 bases at J, with 8 bases between the two ends. CDR1 and CDR2 (germline): MNHEY, SVGAGI. This CDR3 region has 13 residues. CDR3 DNA sequence: TGTGCCAGCAGTTACGGGGCGAGCTACGAGCAGTACTTC. It codes for CASSYGASYEQYF.

The gene calls are TRBV7-2 and TRBJ2-5, with a weak D call TRBD1 (7 bases). Germline V CDR1 and CDR2: SGHTA, FQGNSA. V gave up 1 base and J gave up 6 bases, with 18 bases separating them. This CDR3 region has 16 residues. The CDR3 coding sequence is TGTGCCAGCAGCTTAGAAGCTGGAGGGGGCCTGAAGACCCAGTACTTC. Its translation: CASSLEAGGGLKTQYF.

V is TRBV5-6 and J is TRBJ1-1, with D perhaps TRBD1 (5 bases). V dropped 8 bases and J dropped 2 bases, with 13 bases sitting between them. The CDR3 sequence is 13 residues long. Per the germline V gene, CDR1 is SGHDT and CDR2 is YYEEEE. The CDR3 nucleotides read TGTGCCAGTCTTAACAGGCCCAACACTGAAGCTTTCTTT. Its translation is CASLNRPNTEAFF. Together with reference TRBV5-6 and TRBJ1-1, the CDR3 gives the full variable domain: DAGVTQSPTHLIKTRGQQVTLRCSPKSGHDTVSWYQQALGQGPQFIFQYYEEEERQRGNFPDRFSGHQFPNYSSELNVNALLLGDSALYLCASLNRPNTEAFFGQGTRLTVV.

This chain joins TRBV6-5 and TRBJ1-2, with no clear D. This CDR3 region has 13 residues. V lost 5 bases and J 0 bases, leaving 7 bases between the germline ends. CDR1 and CDR2 (germline): MNHEY, SVGAGI. The CDR3 region has the DNA TGTGCCAGCAGTACGACAACTAACTATGGCTACACCTTC. As protein: CASSTTTNYGYTF.

The chain couples TRBV28 to TRBJ1-1; 11 nucleotides agree with TRBD1. The germline CDR1 and CDR2 sequences are MDHEN and SYDVKM. V trimming: 6 bases; J trimming: 4 bases; junction bases outside the gene matches: 4. The CDR3 is 14 residues long. The chain's CDR3 is CASREGTGGTEAFF. Written as DNA, the CDR3 is TGTGCCAGCAGAGAAGGGACAGGGGGCACTGAAGCTTTCTTT. The full variable domain, rest sourced from reference TRBV28 and TRBJ1-1, is DVKVTQSSRYLVKRTGEKVFLECVQDMDHENMFWYRQDPGLGLRLIYFSYDVKMKEKGDIPEGYSVSREKKERFSLILESASTNQTSMYLCASREGTGGTEAFFGQGTRLTVV.

The chain has TRBV5-4 and TRBJ2-1; a weak D match, TRBD1 (6 bases). CDR1 is SGHNT, CDR2 YYREEE, per germline (reference sequence). V lost 5 bases, J lost 0 bases, and 12 bases lay in between. There are 15 residues in the CDR3. Here the CDR3 DNA reads TGTGCCAGCAGTAAGGACAGTAGCTCCTACAATGAGCAGTTCTTC. Translation: CASSKDSSSYNEQFF.

This clone was seen a handful of times. The V gene is TRBV4-3, the J gene TRBJ2-7; D is possibly TRBD1 (5 bases). Germline V CDR1 and CDR2: LGHNA, YSLEER. V lost 0 bases and J lost 2, with 11 bases in between. The CDR3 runs to 15 residues. The CDR3 nucleotides read TGCGCCAGCAGCCAAGATCCACAGGCCACCTACGAGCAGTACTTC. Translating it yields CASSQDPQATYEQYF.

V is TRBV19 and J is TRBJ1-2, with D tentatively TRBD1 (5 bases). Trimming removed 10 bases from V and 4 bases from J, with 13 bases in between. In germline, CDR1 is LNHDA, CDR2 SQIVND (reference sequence). The CDR3 is 12 amino acids. This chain's CDR3 is CATAVGLYGYTF. DNA of the CDR3: TGTGCCACCGCCGTGGGGCTCTATGGCTACACCTTC.

In its sample, this clone was seen a few times. V is TRBV10-3 and J is TRBJ2-7; 9 bases are a match to TRBD1. The CDR3 contains 14 residues. Per germline, CDR1 ENHRY and CDR2 SYGVKD. J lost 5 bases, V lost 7 bases, and 9 bases had no gene match. The CDR3 region has the DNA TGTGCCATCAACACACAGGGGGCTGACGACGAGCAGTACTTC. Translating gives CAINTQGADDEQYF.

This chain links TRBV4-1 with TRBJ2-7, with 10 bases fitting TRBD1. Looked up from germline, CDR1 is MGHRA and CDR2 is YSYEKL. J lost 5 bases, V lost 3 bases, and 1 base had no gene match. The CDR3 has 13 amino acids. The CDR3 here is CASSQGTGDEQYF. The CDR3 nucleotides are TGCGCCAGCAGCCAGGGGACAGGGGACGAGCAGTACTTC.

V is TRBV27 and J is TRBJ2-7, with 9 positions matching TRBD1. The CDR3 covers 15 residues. The V gene's germline CDR1 is MNHEY and CDR2 SMNVEV (reference sequence). The J segment lost 2 bases and the V segment lost 4 bases, leaving 6 bases of the junction unmatched. The DNA of the CDR3 is TGTGCCAGCAGTTCTTCCGGGACAGGGACCTACGAGCAGTACTTC. Translation gives CASSSSGTGTYEQYF.

CDR3 protein: CATSLGQNEKLFF. The DNA for the CDR3 is TGTGCCACCAGCTTAGGACAGAATGAAAAACTGTTTTTT. This chain connects TRBV15 to TRBJ1-4, with a tentative D call TRBD1 (6 bases). Germline CDR1 reads LNHNV; CDR2 reads YYDKDF (reference sequence). V lost 5 bases to trimming and J lost 5 bases, with 9 bases between them. This CDR3 is built from 13 residues. The full variable domain, completed using reference TRBV15 and TRBJ1-4, is DAMVIQNPRYQVTQFGKPVTLSCSQTLNHNVMYWYQQKSSQAPKLLFHYYDKDFNNEADTPDNFQSRRPNTSFCFLDIRSPGLGDTAMYLCATSLGQNEKLFFGSGTQLSVL.

The V call is TRBV5-1, the J call TRBJ1-6, with D unresolved. The CDR3 has 16 residues. Trimming stripped 4 bases from V and 0 bases from J, with 11 bases between. CDR1 is SGHRS, CDR2 YFSETQ, per germline. CDR3 residues: CASSPDWSSYNSPLHF. The CDR3 DNA sequence: TGCGCCAGCAGCCCTGACTGGAGCTCCTATAATTCACCCCTCCACTTT.